These 24 T cell receptor beta chains came from one sample sequenced in a study of technical replicates of blood from a handful of donors. Sequenced by immunoSEQ multiplex PCR; TCRdb stores in-frame clones only, minus some. The table has around 61,000 clones, more than 95% seen once. Sequenced material: T cells isolated from PBMCs. The receptors were sampled from a human donor in good health.

This rearrangement joins TRBV11-2 to TRBJ2-7; no reliable D call. Trimming left V 2 bases short and J 5 bases short, with 10 bases between. Germline V gene lookup returns CDR1 SGHAT and CDR2 FQNNGV. The CDR3 extends over 13 amino acids. Here the CDR3 reads CASSLRLADEQYF. CDR3 DNA sequence: TGTGCCAGCAGCTTACGGTTGGCGGACGAGCAGTACTTC.

The chain couples TRBV12-2 to TRBJ2-3; TRBD2 is the table's D call and was not checked against the DNA. TRBV12-2 is flagged as a pseudogene. The CDR3 has 17 residues. The CDR3 region is CASRLAGRGKSTDTQYF. In nucleotides, the CDR3 is TGTGCAAGTCGCTTAGCGGGACGGGGGAAGAGCACAGATACGCAGTATTTT.

The genes are TRBV19 and TRBJ1-1; TRBD1 might be the D (5 bases). The ends were cut back, 5 bases at V and 0 bases at J, with 10 bases in the middle. The CDR3 runs 14 residues. The germline CDR1 and CDR2 sequences are LNHDA and SQIVND (reference sequence). CDR3 DNA: TGTGCCAGTAGTGAAGACAGAGTGAACACTGAAGCTTTCTTT. Translating gives CASSEDRVNTEAFF.

J is TRBJ2-3 and V is TRBV4-1; possibly TRBD2 for D (5 bases). Germline V gene data show CDR1 as MGHRA and CDR2 as YSYEKL. This CDR3 comprises 15 residues. Trimming stripped 0 bases from V and 2 bases from J, with 9 bases between. As DNA, the CDR3 is TGCGCCAGCAGCCAAGATACGCGGGTCACAGATACGCAGTATTTT. Protein: CASSQDTRVTDTQYF.

V and J are TRBV10-3 and TRBJ2-7, with D possibly matching TRBD2 (6 bases). The CDR3 is 13 residues long. Between the trimmed V and J ends, which lost 4 bases and 3 bases, there was a span of 10 bases. Germline V gives CDR1 ENHRY, CDR2 SYGVKD. The CDR3 spells CAISGTNSYEQYF. CDR3 bases: TGTGCCATCAGTGGGACTAATAGCTACGAGCAGTACTTC.

V and J are TRBV11-3 and TRBJ2-7, with unresolved D. Germline V gene lookup returns CDR1 SGHNT and CDR2 YENEEA. There are 13 residues in the CDR3. V was cut by 3 bases and J by 5 bases, with 11 bases left in between. The CDR3 region is CASSFQTWDEQYF. In DNA, the CDR3 is TGTGCCAGCAGCTTTCAGACATGGGACGAGCAGTACTTC.

The chain combines TRBV7-8 with TRBJ1-2, with 7 bases matching TRBD1. The CDR3 contains 16 residues. Germline V gene data show CDR1 as SGHVS and CDR2 as FQNEAQ. V lost 1 base, J lost 1 base, and 6 bases stayed unmatched. CDR3: CASSLGGQSLNYGYTF. The CDR3 region has the DNA TGTGCCAGCAGCTTAGGGGGACAGTCTCTTAACTATGGCTACACCTTC. The variable domain in full, with the rest retrieved from reference TRBV7-8 and TRBJ1-2, is GAGVSQSPRYKVAKRGQDVALRCDPISGHVSLFWYQQALGQGPEFLTYFQNEAQLDKSGLPSDRFFAERPEGSVSTLKIQRTQQEDSAVYLCASSLGGQSLNYGYTFGSGTRLTVV.

The chain carries TRBV28 and TRBJ1-5; the match to TRBD1 covers 8 bases. CDR3 size: 15 residues. V trimming: 4 bases; J trimming: 1 base; junction bases outside the gene matches: 3. Per the germline V gene, CDR1 is MDHEN and CDR2 is SYDVKM. The chain's CDR3 is CASSSTGVSNQPQHF. Here the CDR3 DNA reads TGTGCCAGCAGTTCGACAGGGGTAAGCAATCAGCCCCAGCATTTT.

The sample holds one count of this clone. The CDR3 spells CASSPRQFLNTEAFF. In DNA form, the CDR3 reads TGTGCCAGCAGCCCCAGACAGTTTCTGAACACTGAAGCTTTCTTT. The chain employs TRBV7-9 and TRBJ1-1, with D possibly TRBD1 on 5 matching bases. CDR3 length equals 15 residues. Germline loops: CDR1 SEHNR, CDR2 FQNEAQ (reference sequence). V shed 5 bases and J shed 0 bases, with 13 bases lying between them.

This chain uses TRBV11-3 with TRBJ2-3; weak D call: TRBD2 (5 bases). This CDR3 has 13 amino acids. Trimming took off 8 bases at V and 2 bases at J, with 11 bases between the two ends. Germline V gene data show CDR1 as SGHNT and CDR2 as YENEEA. The CDR3 sequence is CASSEGTTDTQYF. The DNA of the CDR3 is TGTGCCAGCTCCGAGGGTACCACAGATACGCAGTATTTT.

The CDR3 DNA is TGTGCCAGCAGCGAACTAAGACTAGCGGGAGGCGGAGAGCAGTACTTC. It translates to CASSELRLAGGGEQYF. The chain carries TRBV2 and TRBJ2-7, with TRBD2 identical over 13 bases. The germline V gene encodes CDR1 SNHLY and CDR2 FYNNEI. The CDR3 is made up of 16 amino acids. The ends lost 6 bases at V and 7 bases at J; junction bases unmatched: 12. The variable domain in full, completed from reference TRBV2 and TRBJ2-7, reads EPEVTQTPSHQVTQMGQEVILRCVPISNHLYFYWYRQILGQKVEFLVSFYNNEISEKSEIFDDQFSVERPDGSNFTLKIRSTKLEDSAMYFCASSELRLAGGGEQYFGPGTRLTVT.

The chain recombines TRBV7-9 with TRBJ2-7; maybe TRBD2 (6 bases). The CDR3 runs 13 residues. Germline CDR1 reads SEHNR; CDR2 reads FQNEAQ (reference sequence). With 5 bases removed from V and 2 bases from J, the gap between germline ends came to 10 bases. CDR3 in DNA: TGTGCCAGCAGCCCCGGGGGTGCCTACGAGCAGTACTTC. It yields the protein CASSPGGAYEQYF.

The gene calls are TRBV28 and TRBJ1-5; D perhaps matches TRBD1 (6 bases). Germline lookup yields CDR1 MDHEN and CDR2 SYDVKM. V was clipped by 7 bases and J by 5 bases, with 15 bases between them. This CDR3 region has 14 residues. CDR3 loop: CASTTQGFHQPQHF. CDR3 nucleotides: TGTGCCAGCACCACACAGGGTTTCCATCAGCCCCAGCATTTT.

This clone turned up a few times. The gene calls are TRBV6-5 and TRBJ1-2; D gene unclear. Trimming cost V 2 bases and J 1 base, with 5 bases left between them. The CDR3 is 13 residues long. Germline CDR1 is MNHEY and CDR2 is SVGAGI. The CDR3 region has the DNA TGTGCCAGCAGTTACGGGCATAACTATGGCTACACCTTC. Translated: CASSYGHNYGYTF.

The chain recombines TRBV4-2 with TRBJ1-1; D may be TRBD1 (5 bases). V shed 0 bases and J shed 8 bases, with 16 bases lying between them. The CDR3 covers 15 residues. The germline V gene encodes CDR1 LGHNA and CDR2 YNFKEQ. DNA of the CDR3: TGTGCCAGCAGCCAAGATGAGGGGCGGGAGGGCGAAGCTTTCTTT. The encoded protein is CASSQDEGREGEAFF.

This clone was counted a few times. The chain joins TRBV12-5 to TRBJ2-7; TRBD2 matches 10 bases. The CDR3 has 14 amino acids. V was clipped by 1 base and J by 5 bases; unmatched bases: 2. Germline V gene sequence: CDR1 LGHNT, CDR2 FRNRAP. The CDR3 loop is CASGLGTSGDEQYF. CDR3 in DNA: TGTGCTAGTGGTTTGGGGACTAGCGGCGACGAGCAGTACTTC.

The chain carries TRBV5-6 and TRBJ1-3; D is unresolved. Looked up from germline, CDR1 is SGHDT and CDR2 is YYEEEE. V dropped 4 bases and J dropped 9 bases, with 23 bases sitting between them. The CDR3 contains 16 residues. The CDR3 DNA sequence: TGTGCCAGCAGCCGCCGCCAGGAAAACCGGGCGGGCACCATATATTTT. This translates into CASSRRQENRAGTIYF. The variable domain in full, completed from reference TRBV5-6 and TRBJ1-3, reads DAGVTQSPTHLIKTRGQQVTLRCSPKSGHDTVSWYQQALGQGPQFIFQYYEEEERQRGNFPDRFSGHQFPNYSSELNVNALLLGDSALYLCASSRRQENRAGTIYFGEGSWLTVV.

The V gene is TRBV5-1, the J gene TRBJ2-1, with 9 bases lining up with TRBD2. From germline, CDR1 is SGHRS and CDR2 YFSETQ. The CDR3 extends over 16 amino acids. V dropped 0 bases and J dropped 6; count of bases not matched to a gene: 7. CDR3 nucleotides: TGCGCCAGCAGCTTGGAGCCTAGCGGGGCCGTCAATGAGCAGTTCTTC. Its translation is CASSLEPSGAVNEQFF.

This chain uses TRBV5-4 with TRBJ2-3; TRBD2 aligns across 7 bases. The CDR3 spans 15 residues. J lost 4 bases, V lost 1 base, and 6 bases had no gene match. Germline values: CDR1 SGHNT, CDR2 YYREEE (reference sequence). The CDR3 protein is CASSLSGGTADTQYF. The CDR3 DNA sequence: TGTGCCAGCAGCTTGTCGGGGGGAACGGCAGATACGCAGTATTTT.

The rearrangement uses TRBV4-2 and TRBJ1-1; D ambiguous. Trimming took off 0 bases at V and 3 bases at J, with 17 bases between the two ends. The germline gives CDR1 LGHNA, CDR2 YNFKEQ. This CDR3 spans 17 amino acids. CDR3 loop: CASSQDAFRGSYTEAFF. CDR3 bases: TGTGCCAGCAGCCAAGATGCCTTTCGAGGGAGCTACACTGAAGCTTTCTTT.

The chain has TRBV4-1 and TRBJ1-1; D unresolved. Per germline, CDR1 MGHRA and CDR2 YSYEKL. V lost 4 bases and J lost 6, with 6 bases in between. The CDR3 totals 11 residues. The CDR3 DNA sequence: TGCGCCAGCAGCCGTGGCCCTGAAGCTTTCTTT. It codes for CASSRGPEAFF.

This clone has a handful of counts. V usage is TRBV21-1 and J usage is TRBJ2-5; whether TRBD2, the table's D call, matches the DNA was not checked. TRBV21-1 constitutes a pseudogene. This CDR3 comprises 14 residues. This chain's CDR3 is CASEQPAGGETQYF. CDR3 bases: TGTGCCAGCGAACAGCCAGCGGGAGGGGAGACCCAGTACTTC.

The chain links TRBV7-9 to TRBJ1-2; 7 bases line up with TRBD1. This CDR3 has 15 residues. Germline CDR1 SEHNR, CDR2 FQNEAQ (reference sequence). J lost 4 bases, V lost 0 bases, and 5 bases had no gene match. This CDR3 is CASSLARAGGYGYTF. CDR3 coding DNA: TGTGCCAGCAGCTTAGCTCGGGCAGGGGGCTATGGCTACACCTTC.

The chain joins TRBV5-4 to TRBJ2-1; perhaps TRBD2 as D (6 bases). Germline values: CDR1 SGHNT, CDR2 YYREEE (reference sequence). This CDR3 comprises 14 residues. The V end was cut by 0 bases, the J end by 2 bases, with 6 bases between. In nucleotides, the CDR3 is TGTGCCAGCAGCTTGGGACTAGCCTACAATGAGCAGTTCTTC. Translating gives CASSLGLAYNEQFF. Full variable domain (remainder filled in from reference TRBV5-4 and TRBJ2-1): ETGVTQSPTHLIKTRGQQVTLRCSSQSGHNTVSWYQQALGQGPQFIFQYYREEENGRGNFPPRFSGLQFPNYSSELNVNALELDDSALYLCASSLGLAYNEQFFGPGTRLTVL.